Listed below are T cell receptor beta chains from one sample, sequenced in a study of blood T cell repertoires in COVID-19. Clones were sequenced by immunoSEQ multiplex PCR, and TCRdb holds only the in-frame ones, with some missing. This sample carries some 300,000 clones, roughly 90% of them seen once, and the ten largest clones take 3.5% to 5%. The sample taken for sequencing was PBMCs or T cells enriched from blood (not recorded which). Receptor source: a woman in her twenties or thirties who had been exposed to COVID-19. Each CDR3 is given with its conserved first and last residue. D genes are given only for firm matches. Rows give clone size only sometimes, using once, few, many, or a class for an expanded clone.

TRBJ1-5,-,TRBV10-3,-,TGTGCCATCAGTGTAGATAGCAATCAGCCCCAGCATTTT,CAISVDSNQPQHF
TRBJ1-2,-,TRBV27,TRBD1,TGTGCCAGCAGTATCCGGACAGGGACCTATGGCTACACCTTC,CASSIRTGTYGYTF
TRBJ1-2,-,TRBV24-1,-,TGTGCCACCAGTGATTCTAGGGGGAGCTATGGCTACACCTTC,CATSDSRGSYGYTF
TRBJ1-3,-,TRBV5-5,TRBD1,TGTGCCAGCAAGAGGAGGGACAGGGCGCCTGGAAACACCATATATTTT,CASKRRDRAPGNTIYF
TRBJ2-2,-,TRBV5-5,TRBD1,TGTGCCAGCAGACTCCGGGACAGGGCCGGGGAGCTGTTTTTT,CASRLRDRAGELFF
TRBJ1-1,-,TRBV11-3,-,TGTGCCAGCAGCTTAGTTCGGGACACTGAAGCTTTCTTT,CASSLVRDTEAFF
TRBJ2-7,-,TRBV3-1/TRBV3-2,TRBD1,TGTGCCAGCAGCCCGCGTAGGGGGCTTCACTACGAGCAGTACTTC,CASSPRRGLHYEQYF
TRBJ1-2,few,TRBV5-1,TRBD1,TGCGCCAGCAGCTTGGCGGGTGACAGGGGAGATGGCTACACCTTC,CASSLAGDRGDGYTF
TRBJ1-2,-,TRBV9,-,TGTGCCAGCAGCGGGACCGCGTCTAGCTACGGCTACACCTTC,CASSGTASSYGYTF
TRBJ1-2,few,TRBV3-1/TRBV3-2,-,TGTGCCAGCAGCCAGGTACCTCGCACTGGGCACACAGCCCGGACTCCACTGAGGATTTATGGCTACACCTTC,CASSQVPRTGHTARTPLRIYGYTF
TRBJ1-6,-,TRBV3-1/TRBV3-2,TRBD1,TGTGCCAGCAGCAAAAGGGCGCAGGGGGCGACTGGAGCCAATTCACCCCTCCACTTT,CASSKRAQGATGANSPLHF
TRBJ1-1,-,TRBV24-1,-,TGTGCCACCAGTGCCCGTTTTAGCAACACTGAAGCTTTCTTT,CATSARFSNTEAFF
TRBJ2-3,-,TRBV7-9,TRBD2,TGTGCCAGTGAAGGACTAGCCGGCACAGATACGCAGTATTTT,CASEGLAGTDTQYF
TRBJ2-7,-,TRBV5-4,-,TGTGCCAGCAGCTCCGGAGGATACGAGCAGTACTTC,CASSSGGYEQYF
TRBJ1-2,-,TRBV24-1,-,TGTGCCACCAGGGAGGAGGGATCGGATGGCTACACCTTC,CATREEGSDGYTF
TRBJ2-2,-,TRBV9,-,TGTGCCAGCAGCCCCAGGGGGGCGAATATGGCCGGGGAGCTGTTTTTT,CASSPRGANMAGELFF
TRBJ2-1,-,TRBV11-1,TRBD1,TGTGCCAGCAGCTCAGGGACAGGCTTCTACAATGAGCAGTTCTTC,CASSSGTGFYNEQFF
TRBJ2-3,-,TRBV5-1,-,TGCGCCAGCAAGAGGGAGGCTCTCACAGATACGCAGTATTTT,CASKREALTDTQYF
TRBJ1-5,-,TRBV5-1,-,TGCGCCAGCAGCTTGGGAGGAGGTGATCAGCCCCAGCATTTT,CASSLGGGDQPQHF
TRBJ2-3,once,TRBV10-3,TRBD2,TGTGCCATCAGAGCGGGGATAAGCACAGATACGCAGTATTTT,CAIRAGISTDTQYF
TRBJ2-2,-,TRBV6-2/TRBV6-3,TRBD1,TGTGCCAGCAGTTCGGGACAGAGGAACACCGGGGAGCTGTTTTTT,CASSSGQRNTGELFF
TRBJ2-3,-,TRBV11-2,TRBD2,TGTGCCAGCAGCTTAGATCGTTATAGCGGGGGGGCCACAGATACGCAGTATTTT,CASSLDRYSGGATDTQYF
TRBJ2-5,-,TRBV3-1/TRBV3-2,-,TGTGCCAGCAGCGATAGCGGCAAAGAGACCCAGTACTTC,CASSDSGKETQYF
TRBJ1-5,-,TRBV4-2,TRBD1,TGTGCCAGCAGCCAAGAAGGGGGCCGACAGGGGGGCAATCAGCCCCAGCATTTT,CASSQEGGRQGGNQPQHF
TRBJ1-1,-,TRBV18,-,TGTGCCAGCTCACCCGTAGGCGACTCGGACACTGAAGCTTTCTTT,CASSPVGDSDTEAFF
TRBJ2-3,once,TRBV9,TRBD2,TGTGCCAGCAGCATCGGGACTAGCGGACAAGATACGCAGTATTTT,CASSIGTSGQDTQYF
TRBJ1-2,once,TRBV5-8,TRBD1,TGTGCCAGCAGCTTGGGGGGACAGGCCTATGGCTACACCTTC,CASSLGGQAYGYTF
TRBJ2-7,-,TRBV5-4,TRBD1,TGTGCCAGCAGCTTGGCCGGACAGGGAGGTTACGAGCAGTACTTC,CASSLAGQGGYEQYF
TRBJ1-1,-,TRBV19,-,TGTGCCAGTAGTATCGGGCAGGGGCAGAACACTGAAGCTTTCTTT,CASSIGQGQNTEAFF
TRBJ2-7,-,TRBV5-1,-,TGCGCCAGCAGCTTGGACAGTTCCATACTCGACGAGCAGTACTTC,CASSLDSSILDEQYF
TRBJ2-1,few,TRBV6-2/TRBV6-3,TRBD1,TGTGCCAGCAGTACCCTACCGACAGGGGGCTATCACAATGAGCAGTTCTTC,CASSTLPTGGYHNEQFF
TRBJ1-5,-,TRBV10-3,-,TGTGCCATCAGTGGGGCAGGGAATCAGCCCCAGCATTTT,CAISGAGNQPQHF
TRBJ1-1,few,TRBV29-1,-,TGCAGCGGGACTTGGGGGCTGGGCACTGAAGCTTTCTTT,CSGTWGLGTEAFF
TRBJ1-2,-,TRBV6-5,-,TGTGCCAGCAGTCTAAACGGGGGGGACTATGGCTACACCTTC,CASSLNGGDYGYTF
TRBJ1-1,-,TRBV2,-,TGTGCCTGCTCCCTGGGGGGGCGGGGGATGAACACTGAAGCTTTCTTT,CACSLGGRGMNTEAFF
TRBJ2-7,-,TRBV27,TRBD1,TGTGCCAGCAGTGTTACAGGGGGCGTGTACGAGCAGTACTTC,CASSVTGGVYEQYF
TRBJ1-6,-,TRBV15,-,TGTGCCACCAGCAGAGATTCGACACCCAATTCACCCCTCCACTTT,CATSRDSTPNSPLHF
TRBJ2-1,-,TRBV11-1,TRBD2,TGTGCCAGCAGCTTATTCGGACTAGCGGACAATGAGCAGTTCTTC,CASSLFGLADNEQFF
TRBJ1-2,-,TRBV24-1,-,TGTGCCACCCGTGGACAGACCCAAGGCTACACCTTC,CATRGQTQGYTF
TRBJ1-3,once,TRBV6-5,-,TGTGCCAGCCGCGGGCGGGTGGCCGGAAACACCATATATTTT,CASRGRVAGNTIYF
TRBJ1-1,-,TRBV29-1,TRBD1,TGCAGCGTTGAGGGCCGGACAGGGTACAGTGAAGCTTTCTTT,CSVEGRTGYSEAFF
TRBJ2-1,-,TRBV7-9,TRBD2,TGTGCCACGACTAGCGGGGGTATAGAGCAGTTCTTC,CATTSGGIEQFF